This TCR beta chain was found in a study of blood T cell repertoires in COVID-19. Background on the study: Sample material is recorded as cDNA or gDNA derived from T cells, B-cell-depleted T cells, or PBMCs.

V dropped 1 base and J dropped 4 bases, with 2 bases sitting between them. Germline-derived CDR1 and CDR2 are LGHDT and YNNKEL (reference sequence). There are 12 residues in the CDR3. The method was immunoSEQ multiplex PCR; TCRdb's version includes in-frame clones alone and lacks a portion of them. The sample records roughly 260,000 clones, under 85% being singletons. The V call is TRBV3-1 (or the pseudogene TRBV3-2), the J call TRBJ1-5; no firm D call. The sequence was obtained from a woman aged 40 to 50 with active or convalescent COVID-19. Sequencing used peripheral blood. CDR3 region: CASSQVNQPQHF. The CDR3 coding sequence is TGTGCCAGCAGCCAAGTAAATCAGCCCCAGCATTTT.